This T cell receptor beta chain appears in the sequencing data of a study of STAT5B mutations in CD4+ large granular lymphocyte leukemia. Study findings and constraints: Main leukemic clonotypes were patient-specific, but under 30% appeared at low frequency elsewhere. Higher CD4+ than CD8+ T-LGLL clonality might reflect small sample size. Patient CD4-sorted repertoires stayed more clonal than healthy ones after leukemic-clone removal.

Concerning this clone itself: Its antigen is unidentified.

V shed 5 bases and J shed 4 bases, with 11 bases lying between them. This CDR3 contains 13 residues. The germline CDR1 and CDR2 sequences are LNHDA and SQIVND (reference sequence). The survey-level immunoSEQ assay was used. The table came from immunoSEQ multiplex PCR; TCRdb's copy has only in-frame clones and leaves some out. The profile shows fewer than 45,000 clones, less than 85% of them singletons. The sample consisted of CD4+ T cells from blood buffy coats. The clonotype was recovered from a human donor in good health. This chain joins TRBV19 and TRBJ1-1; the D gene is possibly TRBD1 (6 bases). In DNA form, the CDR3 reads TGTGCCAGTAGTCAGGTAGGGGGCACTGAAGCTTTCTTT. Encoded protein: CASSQVGGTEAFF.